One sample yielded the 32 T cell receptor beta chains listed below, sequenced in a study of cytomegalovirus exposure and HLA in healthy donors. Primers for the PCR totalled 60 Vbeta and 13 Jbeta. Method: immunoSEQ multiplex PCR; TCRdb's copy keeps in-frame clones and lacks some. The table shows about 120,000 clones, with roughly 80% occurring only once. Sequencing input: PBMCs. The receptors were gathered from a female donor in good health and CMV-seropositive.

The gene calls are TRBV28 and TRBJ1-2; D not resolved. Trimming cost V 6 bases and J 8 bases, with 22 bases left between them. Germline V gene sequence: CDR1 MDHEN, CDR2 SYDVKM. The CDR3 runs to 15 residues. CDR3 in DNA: TGTGCCAGCAGCCCTATCCCGGCCTCAAGAGGCGGCTACACCTTC. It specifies CASSPIPASRGGYTF.

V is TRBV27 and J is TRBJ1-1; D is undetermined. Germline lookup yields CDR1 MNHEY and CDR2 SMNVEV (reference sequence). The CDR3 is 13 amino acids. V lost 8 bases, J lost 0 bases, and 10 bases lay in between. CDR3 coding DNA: TGTGCCAGCTACAAATATATGAACACTGAAGCTTTCTTT. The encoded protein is CASYKYMNTEAFF.

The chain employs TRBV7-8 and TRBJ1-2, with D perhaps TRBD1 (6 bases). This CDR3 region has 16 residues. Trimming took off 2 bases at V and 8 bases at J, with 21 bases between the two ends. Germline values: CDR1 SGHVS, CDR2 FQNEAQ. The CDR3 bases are TGTGCCAGCAGCTTAATCCCGACAGTGGGGGCCTACGGCTACACCTTC. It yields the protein CASSLIPTVGAYGYTF.

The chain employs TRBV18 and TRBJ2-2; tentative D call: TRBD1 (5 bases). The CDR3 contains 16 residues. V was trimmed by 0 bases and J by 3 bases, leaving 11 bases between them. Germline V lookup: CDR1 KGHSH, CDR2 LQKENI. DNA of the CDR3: TGTGCCAGCTCACCACCGGTAGGGGCGGACACCGGGGAGCTGTTTTTT. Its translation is CASSPPVGADTGELFF.

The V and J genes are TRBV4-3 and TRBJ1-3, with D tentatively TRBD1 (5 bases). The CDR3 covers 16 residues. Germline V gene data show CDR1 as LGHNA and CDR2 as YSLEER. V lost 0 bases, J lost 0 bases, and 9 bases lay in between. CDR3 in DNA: TGCGCCAGCAGCCAAGACCACAGGTTCTCTGGAAACACCATATATTTT. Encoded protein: CASSQDHRFSGNTIYF.

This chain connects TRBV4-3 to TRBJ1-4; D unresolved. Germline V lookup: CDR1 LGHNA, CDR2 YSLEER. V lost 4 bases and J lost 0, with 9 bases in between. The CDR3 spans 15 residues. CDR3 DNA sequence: TGCGCCAGCAGCCGAAGCCCGGCAACTAATGAAAAACTGTTTTTT. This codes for CASSRSPATNEKLFF.

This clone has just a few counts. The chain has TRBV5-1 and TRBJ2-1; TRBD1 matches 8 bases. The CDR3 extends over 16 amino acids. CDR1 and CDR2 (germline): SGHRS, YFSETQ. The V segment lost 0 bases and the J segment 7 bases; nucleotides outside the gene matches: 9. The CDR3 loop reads CASSLDGQGYRNEQFF. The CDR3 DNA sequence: TGCGCCAGCAGCTTGGACGGACAGGGATATCGAAATGAGCAGTTCTTC. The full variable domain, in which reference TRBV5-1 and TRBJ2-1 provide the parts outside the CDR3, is KAGVTQTPRYLIKTRGQQVTLSCSPISGHRSVSWYQQTPGQGLQFLFEYFSETQRNKGNFPGRFSGRQFSNSRSEMNVSTLELGDSALYLCASSLDGQGYRNEQFFGPGTRLTVL.

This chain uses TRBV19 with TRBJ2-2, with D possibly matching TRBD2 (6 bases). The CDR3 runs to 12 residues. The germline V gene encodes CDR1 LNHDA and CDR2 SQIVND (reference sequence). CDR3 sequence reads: CAGTPSTGELFF. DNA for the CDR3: TGTGCAGGGACTCCGAGCACCGGGGAGCTGTTTTTT.

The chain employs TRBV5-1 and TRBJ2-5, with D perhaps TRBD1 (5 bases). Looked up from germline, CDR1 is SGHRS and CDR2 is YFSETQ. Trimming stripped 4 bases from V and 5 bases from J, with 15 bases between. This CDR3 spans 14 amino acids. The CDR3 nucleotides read TGCGCCAGCAGCATGGGGCGGAGTGGGGAGACCCAGTACTTC. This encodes CASSMGRSGETQYF.

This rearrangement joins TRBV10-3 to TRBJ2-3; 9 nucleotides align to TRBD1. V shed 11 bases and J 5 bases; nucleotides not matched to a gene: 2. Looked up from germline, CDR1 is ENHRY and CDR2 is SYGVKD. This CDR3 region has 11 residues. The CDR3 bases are TGTGCCGTGACAGGGGGAGATACGCAGTATTTT. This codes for CAVTGGDTQYF.

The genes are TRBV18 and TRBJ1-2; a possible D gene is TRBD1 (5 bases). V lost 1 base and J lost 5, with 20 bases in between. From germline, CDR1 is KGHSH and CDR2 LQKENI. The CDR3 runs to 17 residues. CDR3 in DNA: TGTGCCAGCTCACCACTAAGGGCCCTGACGGACATATATGGCTACACCTTC. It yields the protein CASSPLRALTDIYGYTF.

Here the CDR3 DNA reads TGTGCCAGCAGCACCAGGGGCTCTGGAAACACCATATATTTT. Translating gives CASSTRGSGNTIYF. The chain carries TRBV7-8 and TRBJ1-3; perhaps TRBD1 as D (6 bases). The CDR3 covers 14 residues. V was cut by 5 bases and J by 0 bases, with 8 bases left in between. Germline V CDR1 and CDR2: SGHVS, FQNEAQ.

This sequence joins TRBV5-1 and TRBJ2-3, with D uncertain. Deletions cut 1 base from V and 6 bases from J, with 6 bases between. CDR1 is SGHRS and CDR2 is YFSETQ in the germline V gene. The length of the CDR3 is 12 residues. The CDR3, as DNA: TGCGCCAGCAGCTTGTCGTCGGATACGCAGTATTTT. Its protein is CASSLSSDTQYF.

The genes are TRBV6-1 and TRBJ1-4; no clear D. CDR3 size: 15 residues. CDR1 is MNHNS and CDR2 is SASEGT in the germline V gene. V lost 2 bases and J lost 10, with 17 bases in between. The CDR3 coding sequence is TGTGCCAGCAGTGAACGGGAAATCAGTCCGGGAAAACTGTTTTTT. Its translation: CASSEREISPGKLFF.

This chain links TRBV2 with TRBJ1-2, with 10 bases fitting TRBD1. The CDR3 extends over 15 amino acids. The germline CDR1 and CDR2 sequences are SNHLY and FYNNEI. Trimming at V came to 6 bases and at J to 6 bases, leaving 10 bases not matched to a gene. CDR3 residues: CASRPDRGGRNGYTF. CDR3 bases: TGTGCCAGCAGACCGGACAGGGGGGGACGTAATGGCTACACCTTC.

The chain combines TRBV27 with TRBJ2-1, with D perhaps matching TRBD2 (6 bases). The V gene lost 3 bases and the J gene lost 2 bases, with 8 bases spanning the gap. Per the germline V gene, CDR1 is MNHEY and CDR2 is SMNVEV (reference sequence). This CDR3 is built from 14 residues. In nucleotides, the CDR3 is TGTGCCAGCAGTTTGGGGGGTACCTACAATGAGCAGTTCTTC. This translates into CASSLGGTYNEQFF.

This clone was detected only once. The CDR3 DNA follows: TGTGCCAGCAGCATGGACAGGGGGGTCTGGACTGAAGCTTTCTTT. It is translated as CASSMDRGVWTEAFF. The chain employs TRBV7-9 and TRBJ1-1, with 10 bases fitting TRBD1. Losses at the gene ends were 5 bases for V and 5 bases for J; bases not matched to a gene: 8. This CDR3 has 15 residues. Germline V gene sequence: CDR1 SEHNR, CDR2 FQNEAQ (reference sequence).

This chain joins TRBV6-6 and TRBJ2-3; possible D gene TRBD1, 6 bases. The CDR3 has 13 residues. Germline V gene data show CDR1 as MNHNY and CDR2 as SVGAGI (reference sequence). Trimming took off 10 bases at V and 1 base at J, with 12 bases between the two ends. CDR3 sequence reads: CATGTGRTDTQYF. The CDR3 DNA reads TGTGCCACTGGAACAGGGCGCACAGATACGCAGTATTTT.

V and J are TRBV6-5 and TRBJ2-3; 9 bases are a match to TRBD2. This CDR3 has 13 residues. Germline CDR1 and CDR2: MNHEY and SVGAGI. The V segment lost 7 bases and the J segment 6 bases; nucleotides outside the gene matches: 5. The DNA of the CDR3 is TGTGCCAGCAAAGCGGGGGGAGGCGATACGCAGTATTTT. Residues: CASKAGGGDTQYF.

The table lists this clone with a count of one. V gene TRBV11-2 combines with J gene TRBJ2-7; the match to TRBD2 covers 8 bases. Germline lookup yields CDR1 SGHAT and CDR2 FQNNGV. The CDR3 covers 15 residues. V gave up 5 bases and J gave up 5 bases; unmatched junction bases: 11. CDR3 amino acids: CASSPGQAGVDEQYF. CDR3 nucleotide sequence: TGTGCCAGCAGCCCCGGCCAAGCGGGGGTGGACGAGCAGTACTTC.

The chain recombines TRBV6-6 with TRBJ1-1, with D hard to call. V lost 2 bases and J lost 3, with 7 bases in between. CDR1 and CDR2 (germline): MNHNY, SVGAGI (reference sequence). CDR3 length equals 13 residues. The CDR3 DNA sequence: TGTGCCAGCAGTTACAGTCCGGACACTGAAGCTTTCTTT. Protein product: CASSYSPDTEAFF.

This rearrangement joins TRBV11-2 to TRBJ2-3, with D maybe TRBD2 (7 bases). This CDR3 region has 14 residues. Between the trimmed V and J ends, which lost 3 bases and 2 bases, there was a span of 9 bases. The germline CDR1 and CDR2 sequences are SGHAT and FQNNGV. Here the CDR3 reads CASSLRGPTDTQYF. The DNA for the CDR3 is TGTGCCAGCAGCTTGCGGGGGCCCACAGATACGCAGTATTTT.

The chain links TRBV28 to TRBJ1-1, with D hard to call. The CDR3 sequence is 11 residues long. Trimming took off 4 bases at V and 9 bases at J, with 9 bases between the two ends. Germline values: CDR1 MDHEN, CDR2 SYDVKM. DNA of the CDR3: TGTGCCAGCAGTTGGGAGGGCCAAGCTTTCTTT. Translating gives CASSWEGQAFF.

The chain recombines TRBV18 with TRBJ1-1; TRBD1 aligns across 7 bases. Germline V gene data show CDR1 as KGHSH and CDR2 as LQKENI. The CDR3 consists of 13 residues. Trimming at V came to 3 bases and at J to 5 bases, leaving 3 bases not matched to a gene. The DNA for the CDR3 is TGTGCCAGCTCACCGCAACAGGGGACTGAAGCTTTCTTT. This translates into CASSPQQGTEAFF.

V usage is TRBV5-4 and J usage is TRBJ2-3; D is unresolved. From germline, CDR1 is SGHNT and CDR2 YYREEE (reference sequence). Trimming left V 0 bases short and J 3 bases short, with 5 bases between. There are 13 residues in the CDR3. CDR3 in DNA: TGTGCCAGCAGCTTGGACTGGACAGATACGCAGTATTTT. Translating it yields CASSLDWTDTQYF.

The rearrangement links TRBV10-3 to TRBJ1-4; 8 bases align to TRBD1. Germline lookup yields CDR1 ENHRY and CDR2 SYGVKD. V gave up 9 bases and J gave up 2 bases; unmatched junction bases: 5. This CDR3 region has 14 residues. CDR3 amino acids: CAIAGGGTNEKLFF. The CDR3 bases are TGTGCCATTGCAGGGGGCGGCACTAATGAAAAACTGTTTTTT.

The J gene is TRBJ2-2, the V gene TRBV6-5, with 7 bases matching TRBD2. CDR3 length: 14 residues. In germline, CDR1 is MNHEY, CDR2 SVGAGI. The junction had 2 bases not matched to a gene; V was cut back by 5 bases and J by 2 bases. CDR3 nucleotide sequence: TGTGCCAGCAGTCGGACTAGTAACACCGGGGAGCTGTTTTTT. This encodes CASSRTSNTGELFF.

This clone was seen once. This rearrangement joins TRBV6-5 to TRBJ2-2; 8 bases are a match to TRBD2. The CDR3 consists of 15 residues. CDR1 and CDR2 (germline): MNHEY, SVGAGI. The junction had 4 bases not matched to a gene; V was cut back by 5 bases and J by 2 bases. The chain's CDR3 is CASSRGGLNTGELFF. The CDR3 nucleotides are TGTGCCAGCAGTCGGGGGGGGCTTAACACCGGGGAGCTGTTTTTT.

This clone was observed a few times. CDR3 in amino acids: CASSPFDRAIYNEQFF. CDR3 bases: TGTGCCAGCAGCCCATTCGACAGGGCAATCTACAATGAGCAGTTCTTC. This sequence joins TRBV7-2 and TRBJ2-1; 7 bases match TRBD1. Per the germline V gene, CDR1 is SGHTA and CDR2 is FQGNSA. The CDR3 runs 16 residues. With V trimmed by 5 bases and J by 3 bases, 10 bases remained unmatched.

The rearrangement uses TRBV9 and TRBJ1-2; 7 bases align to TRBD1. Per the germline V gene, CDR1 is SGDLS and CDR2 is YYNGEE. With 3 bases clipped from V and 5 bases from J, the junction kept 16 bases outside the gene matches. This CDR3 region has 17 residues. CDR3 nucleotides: TGTGCCAGCAGCGCCCCATTCAAGGGACAGAGTTTATATGGCTACACCTTC. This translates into CASSAPFKGQSLYGYTF.

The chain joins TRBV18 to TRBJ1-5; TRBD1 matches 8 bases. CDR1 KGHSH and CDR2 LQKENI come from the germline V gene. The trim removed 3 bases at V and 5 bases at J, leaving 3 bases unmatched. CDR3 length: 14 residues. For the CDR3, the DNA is TGTGCCAGCTCACCGCAGACAGGGGATCAGCCCCAGCATTTT. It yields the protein CASSPQTGDQPQHF. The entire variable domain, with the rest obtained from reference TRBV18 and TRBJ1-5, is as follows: NAGVMQNPRHLVRRRGQEARLRCSPMKGHSHVYWYRQLPEEGLKFMVYLQKENIIDESGMPKERFSAEFPKEGPSILRIQQVVRGDSAAYFCASSPQTGDQPQHFGDGTRLSIL.

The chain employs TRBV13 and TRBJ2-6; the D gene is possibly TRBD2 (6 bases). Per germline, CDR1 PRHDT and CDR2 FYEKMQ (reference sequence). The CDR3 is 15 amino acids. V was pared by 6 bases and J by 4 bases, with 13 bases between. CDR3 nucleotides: TGTGCCAGCAGTCAGGCGGGGTCAGGGGCCAACGTCCTGACTTTC. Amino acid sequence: CASSQAGSGANVLTF.